This T cell receptor beta chain was obtained from a study of blood T cell repertoires in COVID-19. Study-wide context: The United States, Italy and Spain provided the acute and convalescent COVID-19 samples. Nucleic acid was either cDNA or gDNA, and it came from T cells, B-cell-depleted T cells, or PBMCs.

Study processing details: Estimated nucleated cell counts came from reference gene primer amplification. Profiling relied on immunoSEQ multiplex PCR, and the TCRdb table lists in-frame clones only, not all of them. V and J calls and clone size are those listed in that table; D and trimming were worked out from the DNA. The sample includes approximately 12,000 clones, roughly 84% of them seen just once. The clonotype was recovered from a middle-aged man with active or convalescent COVID-19. Specimen: peripheral blood.

The CDR3 sequence is CASSYGRFSGANVLTF. In nucleotides, the CDR3 is TGTGCCAGCAGTTACGGCAGATTCTCTGGGGCCAACGTCCTGACTTTC. This chain links TRBV6-2 or TRBV6-3 with TRBJ2-6; no firm D call. Trimming left V 2 bases short and J 0 bases short, with 8 bases between. Germline CDR1 MNHEY, CDR2 SVGEGT. CDR3 length: 16 residues.